The table lists the clone carrying this TCR beta chain with a count of one. These data belong to a study of cytomegalovirus exposure and HLA in healthy donors. There are 16 residues in the CDR3. 60 Vbeta and 13 Jbeta primers were used in PCR. Only in-frame clones appear in the TCRdb table, and some are missing; sequencing was by immunoSEQ multiplex PCR. This table holds fewer than 200,000 clones, about four fifths found once. Sequencing input: PBMCs. The chain couples TRBV21-1 to TRBJ2-7; the table's D call, TRBD2, has no DNA check behind it. TRBV21-1 is reported as a pseudogene. The origin of this receptor is a young woman in good health and CMV-seronegative. The CDR3, as DNA: TGTGCCAGCAGCAAAAAGGCCACTAGCGGGAGCCCCGAGCAGTACTTC. This encodes CASSKKATSGSPEQYF.